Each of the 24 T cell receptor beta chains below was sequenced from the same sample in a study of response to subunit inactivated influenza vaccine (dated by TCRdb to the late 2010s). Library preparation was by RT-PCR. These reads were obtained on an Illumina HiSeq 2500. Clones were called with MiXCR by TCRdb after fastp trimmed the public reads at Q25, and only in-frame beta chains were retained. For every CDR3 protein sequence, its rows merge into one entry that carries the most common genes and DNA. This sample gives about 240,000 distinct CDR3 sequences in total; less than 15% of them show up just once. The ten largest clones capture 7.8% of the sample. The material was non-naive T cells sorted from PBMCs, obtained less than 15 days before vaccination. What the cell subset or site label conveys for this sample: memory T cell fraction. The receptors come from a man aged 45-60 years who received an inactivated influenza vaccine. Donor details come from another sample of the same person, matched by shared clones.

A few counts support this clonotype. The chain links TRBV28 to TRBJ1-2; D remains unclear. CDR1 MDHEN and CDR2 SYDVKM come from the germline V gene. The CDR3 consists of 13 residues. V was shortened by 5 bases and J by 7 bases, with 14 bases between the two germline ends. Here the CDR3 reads CASSPRIGSGYTF. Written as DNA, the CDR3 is TGTGCCAGCAGTCCCCGAATCGGCTCTGGCTACACCTTC.

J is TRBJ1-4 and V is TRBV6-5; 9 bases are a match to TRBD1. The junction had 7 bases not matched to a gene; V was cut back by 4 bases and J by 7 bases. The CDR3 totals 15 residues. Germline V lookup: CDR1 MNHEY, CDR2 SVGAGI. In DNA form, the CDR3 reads TGTGCCAGCAGTTCCACCGGGACAGGGAGTGAAAAACTGTTTTTT. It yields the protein CASSSTGTGSEKLFF.

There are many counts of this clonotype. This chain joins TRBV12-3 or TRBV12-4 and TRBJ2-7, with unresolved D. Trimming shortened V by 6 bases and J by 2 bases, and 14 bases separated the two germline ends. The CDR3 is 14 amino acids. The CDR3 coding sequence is TGTGCCAGCAGCCGCAGCGAAGGCACCTACGAGCAGTACTTC. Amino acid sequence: CASSRSEGTYEQYF.

Here the CDR3 DNA reads TGTGCCAGCAGCTGGCGGTCTATTGGCACCGGGGAGCTGTTTTTT. Residues: CASSWRSIGTGELFF. The chain has TRBV2 and TRBJ2-2; D remains ambiguous. CDR3 size: 15 residues. CDR1 is SNHLY, CDR2 FYNNEI, per germline. Trimming shortened V by 6 bases and J by 4 bases, and 15 bases separated the two germline ends.

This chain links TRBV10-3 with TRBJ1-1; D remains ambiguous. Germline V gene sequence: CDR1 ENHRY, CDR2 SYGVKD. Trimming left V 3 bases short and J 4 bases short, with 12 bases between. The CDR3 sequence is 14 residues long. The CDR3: CAISERQEPTEAFF. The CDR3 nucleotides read TGTGCCATCAGTGAAAGGCAGGAACCCACTGAAGCTTTCTTT.

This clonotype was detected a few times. This chain's CDR3 is CASSQPPAYTGELFF. The CDR3 nucleotides read TGTGCCAGCAGCCAGCCGCCGGCCTACACCGGGGAGCTGTTTTTT. This chain links TRBV12-3 or TRBV12-4 with TRBJ2-2; D unclear. The CDR3 spans 15 residues. Trimming removed 6 bases at V and 3 bases at J, with 14 bases between.

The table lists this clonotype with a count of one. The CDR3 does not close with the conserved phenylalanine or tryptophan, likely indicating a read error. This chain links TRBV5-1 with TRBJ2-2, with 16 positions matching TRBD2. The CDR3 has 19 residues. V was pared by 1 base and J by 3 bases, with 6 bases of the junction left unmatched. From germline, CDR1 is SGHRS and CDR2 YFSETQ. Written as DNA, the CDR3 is TGCGCCAGCAGCTTGTGGATGGGACTAGCGGGAGGGCACACCGGGGAGCTGTTTTTA. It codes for CASSLWMGLAGGHTGELFL.

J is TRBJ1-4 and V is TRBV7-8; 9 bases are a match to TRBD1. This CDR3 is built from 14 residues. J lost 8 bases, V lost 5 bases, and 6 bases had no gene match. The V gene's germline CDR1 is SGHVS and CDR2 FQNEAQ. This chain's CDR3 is CASSKPGQGEKLFF. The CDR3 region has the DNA TGTGCCAGCAGCAAACCGGGACAGGGAGAAAAACTGTTTTTT.

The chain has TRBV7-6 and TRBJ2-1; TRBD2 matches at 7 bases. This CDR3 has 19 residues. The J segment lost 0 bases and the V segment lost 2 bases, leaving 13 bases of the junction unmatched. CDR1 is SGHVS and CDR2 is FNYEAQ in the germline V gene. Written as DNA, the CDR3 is TGTGCCAGCAGCTTAAGGGATAGCGGGCCACCGAGCTCCTACAATGAGCAGTTCTTC. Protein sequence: CASSLRDSGPPSSYNEQFF.

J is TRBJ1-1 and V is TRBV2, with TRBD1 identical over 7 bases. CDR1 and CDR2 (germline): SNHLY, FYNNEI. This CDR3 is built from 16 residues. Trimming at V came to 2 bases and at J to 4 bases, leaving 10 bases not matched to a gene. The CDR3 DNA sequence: TGTGCCAGCAGTGAATCAGGACAGGCGTTAAGCACTGAAGCTTTCTTT. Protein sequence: CASSESGQALSTEAFF.

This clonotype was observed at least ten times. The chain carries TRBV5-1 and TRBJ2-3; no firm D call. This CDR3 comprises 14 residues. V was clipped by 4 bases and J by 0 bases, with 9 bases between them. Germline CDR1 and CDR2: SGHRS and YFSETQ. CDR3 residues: CASSGDRSTDTQYF. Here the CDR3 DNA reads TGCGCCAGCAGCGGAGATCGAAGCACAGATACGCAGTATTTT.

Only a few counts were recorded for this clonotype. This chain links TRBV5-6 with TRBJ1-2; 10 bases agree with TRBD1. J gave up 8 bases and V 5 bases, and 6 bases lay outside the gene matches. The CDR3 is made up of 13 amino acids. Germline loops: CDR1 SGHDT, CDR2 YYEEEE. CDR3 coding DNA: TGTGCCAGCAGTGCGGGACAGGGGTTCGGCTACACCTTC. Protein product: CASSAGQGFGYTF.

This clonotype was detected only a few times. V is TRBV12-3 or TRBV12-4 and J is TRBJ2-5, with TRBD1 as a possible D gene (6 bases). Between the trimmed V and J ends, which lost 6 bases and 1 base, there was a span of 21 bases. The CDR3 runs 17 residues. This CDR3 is CASSPQLLARGQETQYF. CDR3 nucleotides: TGTGCCAGCAGCCCTCAATTGCTCGCCAGGGGCCAAGAGACCCAGTACTTC.

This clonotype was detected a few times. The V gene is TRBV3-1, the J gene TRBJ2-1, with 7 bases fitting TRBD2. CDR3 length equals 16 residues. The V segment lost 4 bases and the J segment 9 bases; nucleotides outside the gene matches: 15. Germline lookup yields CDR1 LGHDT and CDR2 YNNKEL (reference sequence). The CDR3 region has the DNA TGTGCCAGCAGCCCCGATACGGGGGGTCCTTATAGTGAGCAGTTCTTC. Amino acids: CASSPDTGGPYSEQFF.

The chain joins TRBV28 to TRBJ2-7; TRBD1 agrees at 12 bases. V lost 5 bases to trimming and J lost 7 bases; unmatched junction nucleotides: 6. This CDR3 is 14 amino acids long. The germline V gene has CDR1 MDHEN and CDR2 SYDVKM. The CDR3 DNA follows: TGTGCCAGCAGTCCGGGACAGGGGGCAAGTGAGCAGTACTTC. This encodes CASSPGQGASEQYF.

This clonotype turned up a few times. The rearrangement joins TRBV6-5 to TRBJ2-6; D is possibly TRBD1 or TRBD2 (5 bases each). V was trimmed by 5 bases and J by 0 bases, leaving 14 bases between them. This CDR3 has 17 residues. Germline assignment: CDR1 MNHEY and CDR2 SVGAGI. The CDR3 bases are TGTGCCAGCAGTAATTCGGGACGGACCTCTGGGGCCAACGTCCTGACTTTC. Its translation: CASSNSGRTSGANVLTF.

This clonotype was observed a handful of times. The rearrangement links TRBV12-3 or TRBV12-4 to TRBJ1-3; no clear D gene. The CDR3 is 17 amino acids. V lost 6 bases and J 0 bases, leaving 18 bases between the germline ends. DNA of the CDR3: TGTGCCAGCAGCGCAGCGGACGGCTTCATCTCTGGAAACACCATATATTTT. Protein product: CASSAADGFISGNTIYF.

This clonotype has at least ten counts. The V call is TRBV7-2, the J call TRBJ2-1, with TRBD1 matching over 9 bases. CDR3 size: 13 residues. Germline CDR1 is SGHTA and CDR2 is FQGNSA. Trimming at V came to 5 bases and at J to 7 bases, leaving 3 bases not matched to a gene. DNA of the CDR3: TGTGCCAGCAGCAGAGACAGGGGGAATGAGCAGTTCTTC. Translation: CASSRDRGNEQFF.

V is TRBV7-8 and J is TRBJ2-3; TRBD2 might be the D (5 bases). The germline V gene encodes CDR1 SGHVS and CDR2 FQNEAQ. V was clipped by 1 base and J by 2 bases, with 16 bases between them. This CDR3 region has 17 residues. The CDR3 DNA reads TGTGCCAGCAGCTTAGTGGGTGGACTTGGTCCCACAGATACGCAGTATTTT. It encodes CASSLVGGLGPTDTQYF.

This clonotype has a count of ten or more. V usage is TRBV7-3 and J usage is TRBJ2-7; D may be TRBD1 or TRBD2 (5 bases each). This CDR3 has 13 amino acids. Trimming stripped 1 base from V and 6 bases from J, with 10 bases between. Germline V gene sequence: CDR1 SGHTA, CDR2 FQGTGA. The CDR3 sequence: CASSLRPGREQYF. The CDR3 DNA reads TGTGCCAGCAGCTTAAGGCCGGGACGCGAGCAGTACTTC.

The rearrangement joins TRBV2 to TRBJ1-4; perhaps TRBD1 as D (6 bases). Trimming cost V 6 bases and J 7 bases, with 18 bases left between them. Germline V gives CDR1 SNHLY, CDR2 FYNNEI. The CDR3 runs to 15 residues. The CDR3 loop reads CASRVQGNGGEKLFF. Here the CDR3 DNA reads TGTGCCAGCAGAGTACAGGGAAATGGGGGTGAAAAACTGTTTTTT.

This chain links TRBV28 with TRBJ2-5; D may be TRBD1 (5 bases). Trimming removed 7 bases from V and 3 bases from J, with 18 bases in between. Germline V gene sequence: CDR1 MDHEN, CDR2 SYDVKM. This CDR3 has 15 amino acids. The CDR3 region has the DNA TGTGCCAGCAATATACGACGGACACCAAAAGAGACCCAGTACTTC. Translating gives CASNIRRTPKETQYF.

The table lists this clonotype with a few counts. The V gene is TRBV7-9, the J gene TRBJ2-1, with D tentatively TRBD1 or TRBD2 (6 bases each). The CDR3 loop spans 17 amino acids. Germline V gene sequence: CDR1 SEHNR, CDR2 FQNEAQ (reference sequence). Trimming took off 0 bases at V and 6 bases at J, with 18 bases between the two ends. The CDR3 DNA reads TGTGCCAGCAGCTTAGCAGTTTGGGGGGCCGGGGGCAATGAGCAGTTCTTC. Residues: CASSLAVWGAGGNEQFF.

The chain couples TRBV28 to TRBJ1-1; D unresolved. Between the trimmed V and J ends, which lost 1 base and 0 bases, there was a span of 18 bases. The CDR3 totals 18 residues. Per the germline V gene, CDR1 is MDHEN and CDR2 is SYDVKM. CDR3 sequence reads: CASSLYPLEGNMNTEAFF. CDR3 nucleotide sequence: TGTGCCAGCAGTTTATATCCATTGGAAGGTAACATGAACACTGAAGCTTTCTTT.